What follows are 3 T cell receptor beta chains derived from one specimen sequenced in a study of OX40 agonist ivuxolimab in advanced cancers. Here immunoSEQ multiplex PCR was the method, and the copy in TCRdb shows in-frame clones only, minus some. The table lists 65,000 to 95,000 clones, less than 95% of them singletons, with around 10% in the top ten. The specimen comprised CD4+ or CD8+ T cells sorted from blood, sampled in a trial of the OX40 agonist ivuxolimab. Receptors were obtained from an adult with an advanced solid tumor such as melanoma, head and neck, liver or kidney cancer.

This clone was detected only once. The chain is built from TRBV5-5 and TRBJ1-2; D is undetermined. CDR1 SGHKS and CDR2 YYEKEE come from the germline V gene (reference sequence). This CDR3 is 13 amino acids long. The germline V and J ends were trimmed by 2 bases and 4 bases, with 9 bases remaining between them. The CDR3 reads CASSLWLTYGYTF. CDR3 nucleotides: TGTGCCAGCAGCTTATGGCTAACCTATGGCTACACCTTC.

The chain joins TRBV19 to TRBJ2-7; D might be TRBD2 (6 bases). The CDR3 covers 13 residues. Germline V lookup: CDR1 LNHDA, CDR2 SQIVND (reference sequence). V was cut by 0 bases and J by 4 bases, with 7 bases left in between. DNA for the CDR3: TGTGCCAGTAGTATAGAGGAGGGGTACGAGCAGTACTTC. Amino acid sequence: CASSIEEGYEQYF. Using reference TRBV19 and TRBJ2-7 for the parts outside the CDR3, the full variable domain is DGGITQSPKYLFRKEGQNVTLSCEQNLNHDAMYWYRQDPGQGLRLIYYSQIVNDFQKGDIAEGYSVSREKKESFPLTVTSAQKNPTAFYLCASSIEEGYEQYFGPGTRLTVT.

This clone came up once. The chain has TRBV11-2 and TRBJ1-1, with D unclear. V lost 5 bases, J lost 5 bases, and 21 bases lay in between. The CDR3 extends over 16 amino acids. In germline, CDR1 is SGHAT, CDR2 FQNNGV. The CDR3: CASSPNAPTPETEAFF. In nucleotides, the CDR3 is TGTGCCAGCAGCCCTAACGCCCCTACTCCCGAGACTGAAGCTTTCTTT.